This T cell receptor beta chain comes out of a study of tumor-infiltrating lymphocytes in primary liver carcinoma. The approximately 17-32 mg bulk tissue piece was not sorted before simultaneous RNA and DNA extraction. This clonotype was counted only a few times. A much larger clone lies a single base off, so this may be a read error. A constant-region primer served to make TCR beta cDNA from about 500 ng total RNA. ARM-PCR was slightly modified, and three nested multiplex PCR rounds with it gave rise to the TCR beta libraries. The study ran its first two PCR rounds for roughly 11 cycles each, using TRBV1-TRBV30 forward primers and a C-beta reverse primer. TCRdb reprocessed the multiplex PCR reads via MiXCR and lists one record per CDR3 protein. The table has about 120,000 distinct CDR3 sequences, around 60% seen once; the top ten hold around 9.3%. The CDR3 is 14 amino acids.

The V and J genes are TRBV12-3 or TRBV12-4 and TRBJ2-2, with 9 positions matching TRBD1. The sample consisted of liver tumor tissue from sampling region 1. Subset here: tumor region T1, superior pole. The sequence was obtained from a woman in her sixties or seventies with primary liver carcinoma and hepatitis B virus infection. This CDR3 is CASSRTGDTGGLFF. The CDR3 nucleotides read TGTGCCAGCAGCCGGACAGGGGACACCGGGGGGCTGTTTTTT.